A selection of T cell receptor beta chains follows, all from one sample in a study of shared clonotypes between healthy human individuals. Repertoires were generated with immunoSEQ multiplex PCR, while TCRdb's copy carries only in-frame clones and drops some. The table shows 400,000 to 550,000 clones, with about 80% occurring only once. Sequenced material: PBMCs. These receptors all come from a woman in her forties in good health. Some clones in this sample may be carry-over from other donors' samples. The CDR3 runs from the conserved cysteine through the conserved F or W. Fields, in order: V gene, J gene, clone size, D gene, CDR3 protein, CDR3 DNA. The D gene is left open where the match is weak. Size values are once, few and many counts, or a class for expanded clones, and some rows have none.

v_call: TRBV25-1; j_call: TRBJ2-1; clone_size: NA; d_call: NA; cdr3_aa: CASAWLHNEQFF; cdr3_nt: TGTGCCAGCGCTTGGCTCCACAATGAGCAGTTCTTC
v_call: TRBV28; j_call: TRBJ2-1; clone_size: few; d_call: NA; cdr3_aa: CASREDVTYNEQFF; cdr3_nt: TGTGCCAGCAGGGAGGACGTTACGTACAATGAGCAGTTCTTC
v_call: TRBV4-1; j_call: TRBJ1-4; clone_size: NA; d_call: NA; cdr3_aa: CASSQEEGLYQNEKLFF; cdr3_nt: TGCGCCAGCAGCCAAGAGGAGGGGTTATACCAAAATGAAAAACTGTTTTTT
v_call: TRBV28; j_call: TRBJ2-7; clone_size: once; d_call: NA; cdr3_aa: CASSKLWGASYEQYF; cdr3_nt: TGTGCCAGCAGTAAGCTCTGGGGGGCCTCCTACGAGCAGTACTTC
v_call: TRBV5-5; j_call: TRBJ1-5; clone_size: once; d_call: NA; cdr3_aa: CASSLEGGSGNQPQHF; cdr3_nt: TGTGCCAGCAGCTTGGAAGGGGGGTCGGGCAATCAGCCCCAGCATTTT
v_call: TRBV27; j_call: TRBJ2-2; clone_size: NA; d_call: TRBD2; cdr3_aa: CASSVTSGIPLDTGELFF; cdr3_nt: TGTGCCAGCAGTGTGACTAGCGGGATACCATTGGACACCGGGGAGCTGTTTTTT
v_call: TRBV2; j_call: TRBJ2-1; clone_size: NA; d_call: NA; cdr3_aa: CASSVRTQYNEQFF; cdr3_nt: TGTGCCAGCAGTGTTAGGACTCAATACAATGAGCAGTTCTTC
v_call: TRBV7-8; j_call: TRBJ1-3; clone_size: NA; d_call: NA; cdr3_aa: CASSLGGYSGNTIYF; cdr3_nt: TGTGCCAGCAGCTTAGGTGGTTACTCTGGAAACACCATATATTTT
v_call: TRBV29-1; j_call: TRBJ2-5; clone_size: NA; d_call: TRBD1; cdr3_aa: CSAPGGLETQYF; cdr3_nt: TGCAGCGCCCCAGGGGGCTTGGAGACCCAGTACTTC
v_call: TRBV27; j_call: TRBJ2-7; clone_size: NA; d_call: TRBD1; cdr3_aa: CASSRKRTGAPHYEQYF; cdr3_nt: TGTGCCAGCAGTCGAAAAAGGACAGGGGCCCCCCACTACGAGCAGTACTTC
v_call: TRBV15; j_call: TRBJ2-2; clone_size: NA; d_call: NA; cdr3_aa: CATSRDIRRTGELFF; cdr3_nt: TGTGCCACCAGCAGAGATATCAGAAGGACCGGGGAGCTGTTTTTT
v_call: TRBV4-3; j_call: TRBJ2-6; clone_size: few; d_call: NA; cdr3_aa: CASSQDVLSGANVLTF; cdr3_nt: TGCGCCAGCAGCCAAGATGTCCTCTCTGGGGCCAACGTCCTGACTTTC
v_call: TRBV6-5; j_call: TRBJ2-1; clone_size: NA; d_call: TRBD2; cdr3_aa: CASSQVAGARDEQFF; cdr3_nt: TGTGCCAGCAGCCAGGTGGCGGGAGCGAGGGATGAGCAGTTCTTC
v_call: TRBV7-2; j_call: TRBJ2-7; clone_size: few; d_call: TRBD2; cdr3_aa: CASSSGGGSYEQYF; cdr3_nt: TGTGCCAGCAGCTCAGGCGGGGGCTCCTACGAGCAGTACTTC
v_call: TRBV18; j_call: TRBJ1-2; clone_size: NA; d_call: TRBD1; cdr3_aa: CASSPLTGGAYGYTF; cdr3_nt: TGTGCCAGCTCACCGTTGACAGGGGGCGCCTATGGCTACACCTTC
v_call: TRBV28; j_call: TRBJ1-5; clone_size: NA; d_call: NA; cdr3_aa: CASSSPAGGQPQHF; cdr3_nt: TGTGCCAGCAGTTCACCAGCGGGAGGGCAGCCCCAGCATTTT
v_call: TRBV6-1; j_call: TRBJ2-5; clone_size: NA; d_call: NA; cdr3_aa: CASSEARVLGTQYF; cdr3_nt: TGTGCCAGCAGTGAAGCGCGGGTCTTGGGGACCCAGTACTTC
v_call: TRBV5-4; j_call: TRBJ1-1; clone_size: few; d_call: NA; cdr3_aa: CASSRGPPDTEAFF; cdr3_nt: TGTGCCAGCAGCCGAGGGCCTCCTGACACTGAAGCTTTCTTT
v_call: TRBV5-1; j_call: TRBJ1-2; clone_size: NA; d_call: NA; cdr3_aa: CASSKDRGADGYTF; cdr3_nt: TGCGCCAGCAGCAAGGATCGGGGGGCGGATGGCTACACCTTC
v_call: TRBV2; j_call: TRBJ2-1; clone_size: NA; d_call: NA; cdr3_aa: CAAGTSGREQFF; cdr3_nt: TGTGCCGCCGGGACTTCGGGCCGCGAGCAGTTCTTC
v_call: TRBV5-1; j_call: TRBJ2-5; clone_size: NA; d_call: TRBD2; cdr3_aa: CASSRRSGPQETQYF; cdr3_nt: TGCGCCAGCAGCCGCCGTAGCGGGCCCCAAGAGACCCAGTACTTC
v_call: TRBV27; j_call: TRBJ2-7; clone_size: NA; d_call: TRBD1; cdr3_aa: CASTPTGFHEQYF; cdr3_nt: TGTGCCAGCACCCCGACAGGGTTCCACGAGCAGTACTTC
v_call: TRBV5-1; j_call: TRBJ2-4; clone_size: NA; d_call: NA; cdr3_aa: CASSLGAAGGTKNIQYF; cdr3_nt: TGCGCCAGCAGCTTGGGAGCGGCAGGAGGGACCAAAAACATTCAGTACTTC
v_call: TRBV13; j_call: TRBJ2-5; clone_size: NA; d_call: NA; cdr3_aa: CASSKTQGMGETQYF; cdr3_nt: TGTGCCAGCAGCAAAACCCAGGGGATGGGGGAGACCCAGTACTTC
v_call: TRBV10-3; j_call: TRBJ2-2; clone_size: NA; d_call: NA; cdr3_aa: CAISVVREAGELFF; cdr3_nt: TGTGCCATCAGTGTGGTCAGGGAGGCCGGGGAGCTGTTTTTT
v_call: TRBV7-3; j_call: TRBJ2-3; clone_size: NA; d_call: NA; cdr3_aa: CASSLIGNADTQYF; cdr3_nt: TGTGCCAGCAGCTTAATCGGGAACGCAGATACGCAGTATTTT
v_call: TRBV28; j_call: TRBJ2-1; clone_size: NA; d_call: NA; cdr3_aa: CASSPWGGRGNEQFF; cdr3_nt: TGTGCCAGCAGTCCCTGGGGGGGGCGCGGCAATGAGCAGTTCTTC
v_call: TRBV28; j_call: TRBJ2-7; clone_size: NA; d_call: TRBD1; cdr3_aa: CASSFLGTVSSYEQYF; cdr3_nt: TGTGCCAGCAGTTTCTTGGGGACAGTTAGCTCCTACGAGCAGTACTTC
v_call: TRBV2; j_call: TRBJ1-1; clone_size: NA; d_call: NA; cdr3_aa: CASSEVGGGTEAFF; cdr3_nt: TGTGCCAGCAGTGAAGTGGGGGGCGGCACTGAAGCTTTCTTT
v_call: TRBV7-9; j_call: TRBJ2-7; clone_size: NA; d_call: NA; cdr3_aa: CASSRDIAIVGQYF; cdr3_nt: TGTGCCAGCAGCCGGGACATTGCTATTGTGGGGCAGTACTTC
v_call: TRBV5-5; j_call: TRBJ2-7; clone_size: NA; d_call: NA; cdr3_aa: CASSLATDSYEQYF; cdr3_nt: TGTGCCAGCAGCTTGGCCACTGATTCCTACGAGCAGTACTTC
v_call: TRBV2; j_call: TRBJ2-7; clone_size: NA; d_call: TRBD2; cdr3_aa: CASSDQGLVYEQYF; cdr3_nt: TGTGCCAGCAGTGACCAGGGACTAGTTTACGAGCAGTACTTC
v_call: TRBV4-3; j_call: TRBJ2-3; clone_size: NA; d_call: TRBD1; cdr3_aa: CASSQDPGQGRLSTDTQYF; cdr3_nt: TGCGCCAGCAGCCAAGATCCTGGACAGGGAAGGTTAAGCACAGATACGCAGTATTTT
v_call: TRBV30; j_call: TRBJ1-1; clone_size: many; d_call: NA; cdr3_aa: CAWSWGAAEAFF; cdr3_nt: TGTGCCTGGTCCTGGGGGGCCGCTGAAGCTTTCTTT
v_call: TRBV7-6; j_call: TRBJ2-7; clone_size: NA; d_call: NA; cdr3_aa: CASSLFPGQYYEQYF; cdr3_nt: TGTGCCAGCAGCTTATTCCCTGGACAGTACTACGAGCAGTACTTC
v_call: TRBV7-9; j_call: TRBJ2-1; clone_size: NA; d_call: NA; cdr3_aa: CASSLSRDWEQFF; cdr3_nt: TGTGCCAGCAGCTTATCCCGGGACTGGGAGCAGTTCTTC
v_call: TRBV6-1; j_call: TRBJ1-6; clone_size: NA; d_call: NA; cdr3_aa: CAISDGSPLHF; cdr3_nt: TGTGCCATCAGTGATGGGTCACCCCTCCACTTT
v_call: TRBV5-4; j_call: TRBJ1-1; clone_size: NA; d_call: TRBD1; cdr3_aa: CASSEGQPDTEAFF; cdr3_nt: TGTGCCAGCAGCGAGGGACAGCCAGACACTGAAGCTTTCTTT
v_call: TRBV4-2; j_call: TRBJ2-5; clone_size: NA; d_call: TRBD2; cdr3_aa: CASSQPLAGGETQYF; cdr3_nt: TGTGCCAGCAGCCAGCCTTTAGCGGGAGGCGAGACCCAGTACTTC
v_call: TRBV4-2; j_call: TRBJ1-2; clone_size: NA; d_call: TRBD1; cdr3_aa: CASSRQGAEYGYTF; cdr3_nt: TGTGCCAGCAGCCGACAGGGGGCAGAGTATGGCTACACCTTC
v_call: TRBV15; j_call: TRBJ2-7; clone_size: NA; d_call: NA; cdr3_aa: CATSRDAGKYEQYF; cdr3_nt: TGTGCCACCAGCAGAGATGCAGGGAAGTACGAGCAGTACTTC
v_call: TRBV27; j_call: TRBJ2-1; clone_size: few; d_call: NA; cdr3_aa: CASSFSNSRNNEQFF; cdr3_nt: TGTGCCAGCAGTTTCTCAAACAGCCGGAACAATGAGCAGTTCTTC
v_call: TRBV6-1; j_call: TRBJ2-1; clone_size: few; d_call: TRBD2; cdr3_aa: CASTLLAGEYNEQFF; cdr3_nt: TGTGCCAGCACACTACTAGCGGGAGAATACAATGAGCAGTTCTTC
v_call: TRBV28; j_call: TRBJ2-3; clone_size: NA; d_call: NA; cdr3_aa: CASSLWDNSADTQYF; cdr3_nt: TGTGCCAGCAGTTTATGGGACAACAGCGCAGATACGCAGTATTTT
v_call: TRBV5-1; j_call: TRBJ2-2; clone_size: NA; d_call: NA; cdr3_aa: CASSLTGPNTGELFF; cdr3_nt: TGCGCCAGCAGCTTGACAGGGCCCAACACCGGGGAGCTGTTTTTT
v_call: TRBV5-4; j_call: TRBJ2-3; clone_size: medium-sized; d_call: NA; cdr3_aa: CASSRGSGGSTDTQYF; cdr3_nt: TGTGCCAGCAGCCGTGGCTCCGGGGGTAGCACAGATACGCAGTATTTT
v_call: TRBV30; j_call: TRBJ2-3; clone_size: NA; d_call: TRBD2; cdr3_aa: CAWSVKTSGSTDTQYF; cdr3_nt: TGTGCCTGGAGTGTAAAGACTAGCGGGAGCACAGATACGCAGTATTTT
v_call: TRBV19; j_call: TRBJ2-6; clone_size: once; d_call: TRBD1; cdr3_aa: CASSIPGQGAILANVLTF; cdr3_nt: TGTGCCAGTAGTATACCGGGACAGGGGGCTATTCTGGCCAACGTCCTGACTTTC
v_call: TRBV18; j_call: TRBJ1-4; clone_size: NA; d_call: TRBD1; cdr3_aa: CASSLLQGLNEKLFF; cdr3_nt: TGTGCCAGCTCCCTCTTACAGGGGCTTAATGAAAAACTGTTTTTT